This TCR beta chain was obtained from a study of human T cells and chemical hapten exposure. Overall study context: Patch tests of 0.01% DPC on the upper back were read at 6 days.

TCRdb independently ran MiXCR on the RACE reads; one entry per CDR3 protein. The sample lists around 110,000 distinct CDR3 sequences; around an eighth were seen once. In regard to this clonotype: Its target is unknown.

As for time point: patch test 1, 2 weeks after DPC sensitization. Documented treatment: therapeutic diphenylcyclopropenone sensitization with weekly scalp DPC. Study conclusions and caveats: The study found that PT1 expanded TCR counts correlated positively with patch test score.

With V trimmed by 7 bases and J by 4 bases, 5 bases remained unmatched. CDR3 size: 12 residues. Germline V gives CDR1 SQVTM, CDR2 ANQGSEA. The clonotype was recovered from a woman in her forties or fifties with alopecia areata. Some clones in this sample may be carry-over from other donors' samples. The sequences come from whole blood, collected in connection with sensitization to the hapten diphenylcyclopropenone (DPC). The V call is TRBV29-1, the J call TRBJ1-2, with TRBD1 matching over 8 bases. This chain's CDR3 is CSAGQGSYGYTF. The CDR3 bases are TGCAGCGCCGGACAGGGATCCTATGGCTACACCTTC.